This T cell receptor (beta chain) came from a study of blood T cell repertoires in COVID-19. The length of the CDR3 is 13 residues. The V gene lost 4 bases and the J gene lost 5 bases, with 9 bases spanning the gap. The germline V gene encodes CDR1 MGHRA and CDR2 YSYEKL. Data came from immunoSEQ multiplex PCR; TCRdb stores just in-frame clones and leaves some out. The data hold around 93,000 clones, with about 80% observed a single time. This clonotype originated in a man between 60 and 75 years old with acute or convalescent COVID-19. The rearrangement uses TRBV4-1 and TRBJ1-5; D gene ambiguous. Sequencing was performed on peripheral blood. In DNA form, the CDR3 reads TGCGCCAGCAGCCCCGAGAGATATCAGCCCCAGCATTTT. This sequence encodes CASSPERYQPQHF.